The 29 T cell receptor beta chains presented below share a single source sample, sequenced in a study of blood T cell repertoires in COVID-19 (dated by TCRdb to 2018 to 2021). The library came from the immunoSEQ multiplex PCR assay. TCRdb provides this immuneACCESS table in a form limited to in-frame rearrangements. Some clones are lacking; in checked studies, under half of them reflect an unresolved V gene, and why the rest are absent is not known. A total of around 110,000 clones appear in this sample, approximately 82% of them only once. The top ten constitute 7.5% of the sample. Sequencing was done on a sample of peripheral blood. The receptors derive from a man in his 70s with active or convalescent COVID-19.

The chain joins TRBV28 to TRBJ1-1; 8 positions agree with TRBD1. The CDR3 spans 13 residues. Germline CDR1 is MDHEN and CDR2 is SYDVKM. J lost 5 bases, V lost 11 bases, and 10 bases had no gene match. CDR3 sequence reads: CAYSQGALTEAFF. The CDR3 DNA reads TGTGCCTACTCCCAGGGGGCGCTGACTGAAGCTTTCTTT.

The V call is TRBV5-4, the J call TRBJ2-2; the match to TRBD1 covers 7 bases. V shed 1 base and J 1 base; nucleotides not matched to a gene: 1. This CDR3 has 15 amino acids. Germline V CDR1 and CDR2: SGHNT, YYREEE (reference sequence). This chain's CDR3 is CASSLWTGNTGELFF. The CDR3 nucleotides read TGTGCCAGCAGCTTGTGGACAGGGAACACCGGGGAGCTGTTTTTT.

A few counts support this clone. V usage is TRBV28 and J usage is TRBJ2-2; 7 nucleotides agree with TRBD1. The J segment lost 3 bases and the V segment lost 5 bases, leaving 6 bases of the junction unmatched. The CDR3 runs 15 residues. Germline CDR1 and CDR2: MDHEN and SYDVKM. CDR3 sequence (DNA): TGTGCCAGCAGTCTTGGGGACAGATACACCGGGGAGCTGTTTTTT. This gives the protein CASSLGDRYTGELFF.

The chain carries TRBV7-2 and TRBJ1-1; TRBD1 agrees at 9 bases. This CDR3 has 16 amino acids. With V trimmed by 2 bases and J by 5 bases, 9 bases remained unmatched. Germline V lookup: CDR1 SGHTA, CDR2 FQGNSA. The CDR3 region is CASSLSGQGRRTEAFF. The CDR3 DNA reads TGTGCCAGCAGCTTATCGGGACAGGGTAGGAGAACTGAAGCTTTCTTT.

The J gene is TRBJ1-5, the V gene TRBV28; maybe TRBD1 (5 bases). V lost 5 bases and J lost 4, with 12 bases in between. The CDR3 totals 14 residues. Germline CDR1 reads MDHEN; CDR2 reads SYDVKM. CDR3 amino acids: CASSTQGSNQPQHF. For the CDR3, the DNA is TGTGCCAGCAGTACTCAGGGTTCTAATCAGCCCCAGCATTTT.

The gene calls are TRBV28 and TRBJ1-2; D unresolved. This CDR3 has 13 amino acids. V was pared by 6 bases and J by 8 bases, with 16 bases between. Germline CDR1 reads MDHEN; CDR2 reads SYDVKM. The CDR3, as DNA: TGTGCCAGCAGGGCAACCGGGAAGGAGGGCTACACCTTC. This gives the protein CASRATGKEGYTF.

The chain carries TRBV20-1 and TRBJ2-1; TRBD2 matches at 13 bases. The ends lost 3 bases at V and 15 bases at J; junction bases unmatched: 14. The CDR3 consists of 15 residues. Per germline, CDR1 DFQATT and CDR2 SNEGSKA (reference sequence). DNA of the CDR3: TGCAGTGCTAGTGGCGGGACTAGCGGGACCCAAGCTAGGTTCTTC. It codes for CSASGGTSGTQARFF.

This clone appeared a few times. The rearrangement joins TRBV4-2 to TRBJ1-1; D perhaps matches TRBD1 (6 bases). Trimming pared 3 bases from V and 4 bases from J, leaving 12 bases between. This CDR3 spans 14 amino acids. Looked up from germline, CDR1 is LGHNA and CDR2 is YNFKEQ. CDR3 protein: CASSHDTGFTEAFF. CDR3 DNA sequence: TGTGCCAGCAGCCATGATACAGGGTTCACTGAAGCTTTCTTT.

This clone has a handful of counts. Other DNA sequences of this sample code for an identical CDR3. CDR3 residues: CASSELRGGGYTF. CDR3 in DNA: TGTGCCAGCAGTGAACTGAGGGGAGGTGGCTACACCTTC. The V call is TRBV6-1, the J call TRBJ1-2; tentatively, D is TRBD1 (5 bases). Germline V gene sequence: CDR1 MNHNS, CDR2 SASEGT. CDR3 length: 13 amino acids. V lost 2 bases and J 7 bases, leaving 11 bases between the germline ends.

The V and J genes are TRBV23-1 and TRBJ2-1; TRBD1 matches at 7 bases. TRBV23-1 is designated an ORF whose function remains uncertain. With 0 bases clipped from V and 0 bases from J, the junction kept 5 bases outside the gene matches. This CDR3 comprises 17 residues. The CDR3 region is CASSQSIGQDSYNEQFF. As DNA, the CDR3 is TGCGCCAGCAGTCAATCCATAGGACAGGACTCCTACAATGAGCAGTTCTTC.

V usage is TRBV12-5 and J usage is TRBJ2-2; no firm D call. Trimming took off 3 bases at V and 7 bases at J, with 12 bases between the two ends. CDR3 length equals 14 residues. Germline V gene sequence: CDR1 LGHNT, CDR2 FRNRAP. The CDR3 bases are TGTGCTAGTGGTTTAAATGGTGCGATCGGGGAGCTGTTTTTT. Protein: CASGLNGAIGELFF.

The J gene is TRBJ2-3, the V gene TRBV25-1, with TRBD2 identical over 7 bases. CDR1 MGHDK and CDR2 SYGVNS come from the germline V gene. This CDR3 comprises 15 residues. The J segment lost 2 bases and the V segment lost 3 bases, leaving 5 bases of the junction unmatched. CDR3 coding DNA: TGTGCCAGCAGTGATTCAGGGACTATCACAGATACGCAGTATTTT. Its translation is CASSDSGTITDTQYF.

In regard to this clone: The same CDR3 can be traced to other DNA sequences in this sample. V usage is TRBV6-1 and J usage is TRBJ2-7, with D perhaps matching TRBD1 (6 bases). The CDR3 runs 14 residues. Between the trimmed V and J ends, which lost 1 base and 3 bases, there was a span of 10 bases. From germline, CDR1 is MNHNS and CDR2 SASEGT. The CDR3 DNA reads as TGTGCCAGCAGTGAAGGCAGGGGTAGCTACGAGCAGTACTTC. It specifies CASSEGRGSYEQYF.

The V and J genes are TRBV7-9 and TRBJ1-4, with 9 positions matching TRBD1. CDR1 and CDR2 from the germline V gene are SEHNR and FQNEAQ (reference sequence). Trimming removed 5 bases from V and 8 bases from J; junction bases left unmatched: 12. CDR3 size: 16 residues. CDR3 coding DNA: TGTGCCAGCAGCGCGCTTCCGGGACAGGGTTCAGAAAAACTGTTTTTT. Translating it yields CASSALPGQGSEKLFF.

The chain joins TRBV28 to TRBJ1-1; 8 nucleotides match TRBD1. This CDR3 is built from 14 residues. The V gene's germline CDR1 is MDHEN and CDR2 SYDVKM. V dropped 5 bases and J dropped 3; count of bases not matched to a gene: 5. CDR3 nucleotides: TGTGCCAGCAGTATCGGACAGGGTCACACTGAAGCTTTCTTT. Translated: CASSIGQGHTEAFF.

This clone has just a few counts. The chain is built from TRBV4-3 and TRBJ1-6; a possible D gene is TRBD1 (6 bases). The CDR3 is 14 amino acids. CDR1 is LGHNA and CDR2 is YSLEER in the germline V gene. V was trimmed by 0 bases and J by 7 bases, leaving 7 bases between them. CDR3 bases: TGCGCCAGCAGCCAAGATACAGGGAATTCACCCCTCCACTTT. This gives the protein CASSQDTGNSPLHF.

The chain employs TRBV5-1 and TRBJ2-1; D not certain. Deletions cut 6 bases from V and 6 bases from J, with 19 bases between. This CDR3 is 15 amino acids long. Germline V gives CDR1 SGHRS, CDR2 YFSETQ. DNA for the CDR3: TGCGCCAGCACGCCCCGAGCCACCGCAAGCAATGAGCAGTTCTTC. This gives the protein CASTPRATASNEQFF.

This clone was found once. The V gene is TRBV7-3, the J gene TRBJ2-7; 7 bases map to TRBD1. The V gene's germline CDR1 is SGHTA and CDR2 FQGTGA. V lost 3 bases to trimming and J lost 1 base; unmatched junction nucleotides: 15. There are 18 residues in the CDR3. The CDR3 DNA is TGTGCCAGCAGCTTGGGGACAGCAAAAAAACCAGCTTCCTACGAGCAGTACTTC. Translated, it gives CASSLGTAKKPASYEQYF.

This clone was detected once. V is TRBV7-9 and J is TRBJ1-4; TRBD1 matches at 8 bases. CDR1 and CDR2 (germline): SEHNR, FQNEAQ (reference sequence). This CDR3 region has 15 residues. Losses at the gene ends were 10 bases for V and 3 bases for J; bases not matched to a gene: 10. In nucleotides, the CDR3 is TGTGCCACCCCTGCGACAGGGGCGCCTAATGAAAAACTGTTTTTT. Amino acid sequence: CATPATGAPNEKLFF.

This clone is a singleton in its sample. This chain connects TRBV19 to TRBJ2-1; D possibly corresponds to TRBD2 (6 bases). CDR1 and CDR2 (germline): LNHDA, SQIVND (reference sequence). The CDR3 has 14 residues. V lost 5 bases and J 3 bases, leaving 11 bases between the germline ends. CDR3: CASSVTRSYNEQFF. CDR3 sequence (DNA): TGTGCCAGTAGTGTGACTAGGAGCTACAATGAGCAGTTCTTC.

The chain is built from TRBV29-1 and TRBJ2-1, with D maybe TRBD1 (6 bases). CDR1 and CDR2 from the germline V gene are SQVTM and ANQGSEA. V was clipped by 8 bases and J by 8 bases, with 13 bases between them. The CDR3 runs 11 residues. Written as DNA, the CDR3 is TGCAGCACTTTTGGGGGCGATGAGCAGTTCTTC. It codes for CSTFGGDEQFF.

This chain joins TRBV18 and TRBJ1-2, with D possibly being TRBD1 (6 bases). V dropped 3 bases and J dropped 7 bases, with 15 bases sitting between them. From germline, CDR1 is KGHSH and CDR2 LQKENI. This CDR3 is built from 14 residues. CDR3 protein: CASSPESGVAGYTF. The CDR3 nucleotides read TGTGCCAGCTCACCCGAGTCAGGGGTTGCTGGCTACACCTTC.

The rearrangement joins TRBV3-1 (or the pseudogene TRBV3-2) to TRBJ2-5, with 8 bases matching TRBD2. With V trimmed by 1 base and J by 4 bases, 17 bases remained unmatched. Germline lookup yields CDR1 LGHDT and CDR2 YNNKEL (reference sequence). This CDR3 is 19 amino acids long. For the CDR3, the DNA is TGTGCCAGCAGCCAAGCTGGAGGCTCGGCGGGAGGTTTGGGAGAGACCCAGTACTTC. It is translated as CASSQAGGSAGGLGETQYF.

V is TRBV6-6 and J is TRBJ1-3; 7 positions agree with TRBD1. The J segment lost 0 bases and the V segment lost 5 bases, leaving 13 bases of the junction unmatched. The germline gives CDR1 MNHNY, CDR2 SVGAGI (reference sequence). The CDR3 is made up of 18 amino acids. CDR3 amino acids: CASSRMWGTDSSGNTIYF. The DNA for the CDR3 is TGTGCCAGCAGTCGAATGTGGGGGACAGACAGCTCTGGAAACACCATATATTTT.

The chain combines TRBV5-4 with TRBJ1-1; D uncertain. The V gene's germline CDR1 is SGHNT and CDR2 YYREEE (reference sequence). Trimming cost V 1 base and J 0 bases, with 7 bases left between them. The CDR3 totals 14 residues. The DNA for the CDR3 is TGTGCCAGCAGCTTGAGAGCGATGAACACTGAAGCTTTCTTT. It specifies CASSLRAMNTEAFF. The variable domain in full, completed from reference TRBV5-4 and TRBJ1-1, reads ETGVTQSPTHLIKTRGQQVTLRCSSQSGHNTVSWYQQALGQGPQFIFQYYREEENGRGNFPPRFSGLQFPNYSSELNVNALELDDSALYLCASSLRAMNTEAFFGQGTRLTVV.

The rearrangement joins TRBV4-2 to TRBJ2-3; no clear D. CDR1 is LGHNA and CDR2 is YNFKEQ in the germline V gene. There are 15 residues in the CDR3. Between the trimmed V and J ends, which lost 1 base and 0 bases, there was a span of 8 bases. CDR3 protein: CASSQASQSTDTQYF. The DNA for the CDR3 is TGTGCCAGCAGCCAAGCATCCCAGAGCACAGATACGCAGTATTTT.

The V gene is TRBV10-3, the J gene TRBJ2-5; TRBD2 matches at 9 bases. The CDR3 covers 15 residues. The V gene end was trimmed by 10 bases and the J gene end by 3 bases; junction bases not matched to a gene: 12. The germline CDR1 and CDR2 sequences are ENHRY and SYGVKD. CDR3 coding DNA: TGTGCCACCAGAAAGGCTAGCGGGACGGAAGAGACCCAGTACTTC. Its protein is CATRKASGTEETQYF.

This clone was detected a few times. J is TRBJ1-1 and V is TRBV5-4, with TRBD1 as a possible D gene (6 bases). This CDR3 is 16 amino acids long. Germline V gene lookup returns CDR1 SGHNT and CDR2 YYREEE (reference sequence). Trimming took 0 bases from V and 1 from J, leaving 13 bases between them. The DNA for the CDR3 is TGTGCCAGCAGCTTGGACCCGACAGGATCGAACACTGAAGCTTTCTTT. It specifies CASSLDPTGSNTEAFF.

The chain uses TRBV5-5 and TRBJ1-2, with no clear D. The germline gives CDR1 SGHKS, CDR2 YYEKEE (reference sequence). The germline V and J ends were trimmed by 5 bases and 5 bases, with 10 bases remaining between them. This CDR3 is 12 amino acids long. In DNA form, the CDR3 reads TGTGCCAGCAGGGAGGCCTTTTATGGCTACACCTTC. Translation: CASREAFYGYTF.